This T cell receptor beta chain was obtained from a study of Graves' ophthalmopathy and Graves' hyperthyroidism. The authors amplified TCR beta CDR3 regions, and they did so from RNA transcripts for repertoire sequencing. A first-round RT-PCR used HTBI primers, followed by a second-round multiplex PCR. TCRdb independently ran MiXCR on the multiplex PCR reads; one entry per CDR3 protein. The table includes 400,000 or so distinct CDR3 sequences, roughly 15% detected once. Trimming stripped 3 bases from V and 6 bases from J, with 4 bases between. The CDR3 is 11 residues long. This clonotype has a handful of counts.

The clonotype comes from an adult woman with stable Graves' hyperthyroidism. Sequencing was carried out using peripheral blood. This chain joins TRBV12-3 or TRBV12-4 and TRBJ2-3; D is ambiguous. CDR3 in DNA: TGTGCCAGCAGTTTTAAGGATACGCAGTATTTT. It codes for CASSFKDTQYF.